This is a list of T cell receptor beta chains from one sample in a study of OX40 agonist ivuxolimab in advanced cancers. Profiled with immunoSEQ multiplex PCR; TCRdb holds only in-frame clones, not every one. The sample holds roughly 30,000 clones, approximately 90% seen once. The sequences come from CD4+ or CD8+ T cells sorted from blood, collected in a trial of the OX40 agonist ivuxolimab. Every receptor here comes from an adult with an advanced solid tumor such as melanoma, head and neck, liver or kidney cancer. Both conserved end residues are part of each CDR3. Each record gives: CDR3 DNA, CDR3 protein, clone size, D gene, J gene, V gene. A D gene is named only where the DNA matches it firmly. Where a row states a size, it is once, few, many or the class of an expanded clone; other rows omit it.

DNA: TGTGCCAGCAGTTACGGGGGGCTGAACACTGAAGCTTTCTTT
CDR3: CASSYGGLNTEAFF
size: NA
D: NA
J: TRBJ1-1
V: TRBV6-5

DNA: TGTGCCAGCAGCCCTTGGGGGGGCGGCAATCAGCCCCAGCATTTT
CDR3: CASSPWGGGNQPQHF
size: NA
D: NA
J: TRBJ1-5
V: TRBV7-2

DNA: TGTGCCAGCAGCTCCTTTTCCGGGACAGCACCCTACGAGCAGTACTTC
CDR3: CASSSFSGTAPYEQYF
size: NA
D: TRBD1
J: TRBJ2-7
V: TRBV7-9

DNA: TGTGCCAGCAGCTTATATAGGGTCGGAGAGCAGTACTTC
CDR3: CASSLYRVGEQYF
size: NA
D: NA
J: TRBJ2-7
V: TRBV11-2

DNA: TGTGCCAGCAGTGAACTAGCGGGAGGGACCGGGGAGCTGTTTTTT
CDR3: CASSELAGGTGELFF
size: NA
D: TRBD2
J: TRBJ2-2
V: TRBV6-4

DNA: TGCGCCAGCAGCCAAGATGGGGGCTTGGTGTTCTTC
CDR3: CASSQDGGLVFF
size: NA
D: NA
J: TRBJ2-1
V: TRBV4-3

DNA: TGTGCCAGCAGCTTACCGGGGTTGGACACCGGGGAGCTGTTTTTT
CDR3: CASSLPGLDTGELFF
size: NA
D: NA
J: TRBJ2-2
V: TRBV13

DNA: TGTGCCAGCAGTCACGGACAACTGAACACCGGGGAGCTGTTTTTT
CDR3: CASSHGQLNTGELFF
size: NA
D: NA
J: TRBJ2-2
V: TRBV28

DNA: TGTGCCACCAGCAGAGAGACTAGCGGTTCCTACGAGCAGTACTTC
CDR3: CATSRETSGSYEQYF
size: medium-sized
D: TRBD2
J: TRBJ2-7
V: TRBV15

DNA: TGCGCCAGCAGTTTGAGGTCGAACACTGAAGCTTTCTTT
CDR3: CASSLRSNTEAFF
size: NA
D: NA
J: TRBJ1-1
V: TRBV5-1

DNA: TGTGCCAGCAGTCAAAGGGGAAATGAGGAGTACGGAAACACCATATATTTT
CDR3: CASSQRGNEEYGNTIYF
size: NA
D: NA
J: TRBJ1-3
V: TRBV4-2

DNA: TGTGCCAGCAGCGGAAGAGCAGAAAGGGGGGAGCAGTACTTC
CDR3: CASSGRAERGEQYF
size: NA
D: NA
J: TRBJ2-7
V: TRBV9

DNA: TGCGCCAGCAGCCAAGTGCCAGCGGGAGTGAATGAGCAGTTCTTC
CDR3: CASSQVPAGVNEQFF
size: NA
D: TRBD2
J: TRBJ2-1
V: TRBV4-1

DNA: TGTGCCAGCAGCCCTAAGGGACAGGCGATTGTCTACGAGCAGTACTTC
CDR3: CASSPKGQAIVYEQYF
size: NA
D: TRBD1
J: TRBJ2-7
V: TRBV28

DNA: TGTGCCAGCAAGATATGTACACAAAGTCGGGCCAACGTCCTGACTTTC
CDR3: CASKICTQSRANVLTF
size: NA
D: NA
J: TRBJ2-6
V: TRBV5-2

DNA: TGTGCCAGCAGTTTGACAGGTAACACTGAAGCTTTCTTT
CDR3: CASSLTGNTEAFF
size: NA
D: NA
J: TRBJ1-1
V: TRBV27

DNA: TGTGCCAGCAGTCCGCCCCAGGGGCATAGTTCACCCCTCCACTTT
CDR3: CASSPPQGHSSPLHF
size: NA
D: NA
J: TRBJ1-6
V: TRBV28

DNA: TGTGCCAGCAGTTACTCGTCCGGACAGGGGATAGGCTACACCTTC
CDR3: CASSYSSGQGIGYTF
size: NA
D: TRBD1
J: TRBJ1-2
V: TRBV6-5

DNA: TGTGCCAGCACCTTAAACCCCCCGCACAGGTTTACGAATCAAGAGACCCAGTACTTC
CDR3: CASTLNPPHRFTNQETQYF
size: NA
D: NA
J: TRBJ2-5
V: TRBV28

DNA: TGTGCCAGCAGTCAAACGACTAGCGGGAGAGGGGAGCAGTACTTC
CDR3: CASSQTTSGRGEQYF
size: NA
D: TRBD2
J: TRBJ2-7
V: TRBV28

DNA: TGTGCCAGCAGTGACTTAGCGGGAGGTATGTCAGATACGCAGTATTTT
CDR3: CASSDLAGGMSDTQYF
size: NA
D: TRBD2
J: TRBJ2-3
V: TRBV6-1

DNA: TGTGCCAGCAGCGGATCTAGCGGGACGATAGAAGATACGCAGTATTTT
CDR3: CASSGSSGTIEDTQYF
size: NA
D: TRBD2
J: TRBJ2-3
V: TRBV9

DNA: TGTGCCAGCAGGTTGGGCATAAGCAGCACAGATACGCAGTATTTT
CDR3: CASRLGISSTDTQYF
size: NA
D: NA
J: TRBJ2-3
V: TRBV5-4

DNA: TGTGCCAGCAGTCCCACAGGGGGACCCTCCTACGAGCAGTACTTC
CDR3: CASSPTGGPSYEQYF
size: NA
D: TRBD1
J: TRBJ2-7
V: TRBV28

DNA: TGCGCCAGCAGCCCCCGGACAGGCCCTGGAAACACCATATATTTT
CDR3: CASSPRTGPGNTIYF
size: NA
D: TRBD1
J: TRBJ1-3
V: TRBV4-1

DNA: TGTGCCAGCAGCCCCCCGCTAACGAATGAGCAGTTCTTC
CDR3: CASSPPLTNEQFF
size: NA
D: NA
J: TRBJ2-1
V: TRBV11-3

DNA: TGTGCCAGCAGCGAGGGACTAGCGGGAGTTTATAGTGTTACAGATACGCAGTATTTT
CDR3: CASSEGLAGVYSVTDTQYF
size: NA
D: TRBD2
J: TRBJ2-3
V: TRBV9

DNA: TGTGCCAGCAGGGGGTCGGAGAATCTATTTTACACCGGGGAGCTGTTTTTT
CDR3: CASRGSENLFYTGELFF
size: NA
D: NA
J: TRBJ2-2
V: TRBV28

DNA: TGTGCCAGCAGTTTGACAGGGGGGGAGACCCAGTACTTC
CDR3: CASSLTGGETQYF
size: NA
D: TRBD1
J: TRBJ2-5
V: TRBV27

DNA: TGTGCCAGCAGTTCAGGGGTCACCGGGGAGCTGTTTTTT
CDR3: CASSSGVTGELFF
size: NA
D: NA
J: TRBJ2-2
V: TRBV7-9

DNA: TGTGCCTGGAGTGTTCTAGCGGGAGTCGGAGATACGCAGTATTTT
CDR3: CAWSVLAGVGDTQYF
size: NA
D: TRBD2
J: TRBJ2-3
V: TRBV30

DNA: TGTGCCAGCAGTCGTGTGACGGGACACGGTACGCAGTATTTT
CDR3: CASSRVTGHGTQYF
size: NA
D: NA
J: TRBJ2-3
V: TRBV9

DNA: TGTGCCAGCAGTGATCAGGGGGGAAAAGAGACCCAGTACTTC
CDR3: CASSDQGGKETQYF
size: NA
D: NA
J: TRBJ2-5
V: TRBV25-1

DNA: TGTGCCAGCAGTTCACCGGGACGGATAAATTCACCCCTCCACTTT
CDR3: CASSSPGRINSPLHF
size: NA
D: NA
J: TRBJ1-6
V: TRBV28

DNA: TGTGCCAGCAGTCCCACCTGGGCGTGGAACACTGAAGCTTTCTTT
CDR3: CASSPTWAWNTEAFF
size: NA
D: NA
J: TRBJ1-1
V: TRBV27